The 27 T cell receptor beta chains below come from one sample, sequenced in a study of T cell responses to AZD1222 COVID-19 vaccine (dated by TCRdb to about 2021). The library was generated by the immunoSEQ multiplex PCR assay. In its TCRdb copy, this immuneACCESS table keeps in-frame sequences only and misses some clones. Where compared with another copy, unresolved V genes explain less than half of these, and the others have no known cause. The sample contains 110,000 to 150,000 clones, about 90% of them found a single time. Together, the top ten hold approximately 2% of the sample. This specimen's time point label, interpreted: baseline before first vaccination. Sequenced here: peripheral blood, sampled on day 0 of AZD1222 vaccination. Receptor source: an adult in good health.

Regarding this clone: One junction end disagrees with the germline gene, perhaps due to a read error. This sequence joins TRBV30 and TRBJ1-1; no clear D. Germline CDR1 is GTSNPN and CDR2 is SVGIG (reference sequence). The CDR3 contains 13 residues. CDR3 DNA: TGTGCCAGGAGCCCTCTCCGTTGGACTGAAGCTTTCTTT. This gives the protein CARSPLRWTEAFF.

The rearrangement uses TRBV7-6 and TRBJ1-3, with D unclear. Trimming shortened V by 1 base and J by 0 bases, and 10 bases separated the two germline ends. The CDR3 is 16 residues long. CDR1 SGHVS and CDR2 FNYEAQ come from the germline V gene. CDR3 nucleotides: TGTGCCAGCAGCTTAGGATTGGGGTCCTCTGGAAACACCATATATTTT. It translates to CASSLGLGSSGNTIYF.

The chain couples TRBV5-1 to TRBJ1-1, with D possibly matching TRBD1 (5 bases). The CDR3 sequence is 16 residues long. V was pared by 1 base and J by 1 base, with 14 bases between. The germline CDR1 and CDR2 sequences are SGHRS and YFSETQ. The CDR3 reads CASSLWPGLSNTEAFF. The CDR3 nucleotides are TGCGCCAGCAGCTTGTGGCCAGGGCTTTCGAACACTGAAGCTTTCTTT.

The chain joins TRBV4-2 to TRBJ2-7, with TRBD1 matching over 9 bases. CDR1 and CDR2 from the germline V gene are LGHNA and YNFKEQ. CDR3 length: 16 amino acids. V trimming: 4 bases; J trimming: 3 bases; junction bases outside the gene matches: 10. CDR3: CASSLARTGVLYEQYF. DNA for the CDR3: TGTGCCAGCAGCCTCGCCCGGACAGGGGTTCTCTACGAGCAGTACTTC.

V is TRBV5-1 and J is TRBJ2-1; 7 nucleotides line up with TRBD2. V gave up 0 bases and J gave up 9 bases; unmatched junction bases: 9. Germline CDR1 SGHRS, CDR2 YFSETQ. The CDR3 runs 15 residues. The CDR3: CASSLDPGGRGEQFF. In DNA, the CDR3 is TGCGCCAGCAGCTTGGACCCCGGAGGGAGGGGTGAGCAGTTCTTC. The full variable domain, with the rest looked up from reference TRBV5-1 and TRBJ2-1, is KAGVTQTPRYLIKTRGQQVTLSCSPISGHRSVSWYQQTPGQGLQFLFEYFSETQRNKGNFPGRFSGRQFSNSRSEMNVSTLELGDSALYLCASSLDPGGRGEQFFGPGTRLTVL.

The chain is built from TRBV19 and TRBJ1-2, with no clear D. CDR1 is LNHDA, CDR2 SQIVND, per germline (reference sequence). Trimming took 7 bases from V and 0 from J, leaving 9 bases between them. The CDR3 totals 13 residues. The CDR3 spells CASTHEPNYGYTF. The CDR3 DNA sequence: TGTGCCAGTACCCATGAACCTAACTATGGCTACACCTTC.

The rearrangement links TRBV9 to TRBJ2-3, with 11 bases matching TRBD2. The germline CDR1 and CDR2 sequences are SGDLS and YYNGEE. V was clipped by 5 bases and J by 2 bases; unmatched bases: 4. This CDR3 is 15 amino acids long. The CDR3 DNA sequence: TGTGCCAGCAGTGCGACTAGCGGGAACACAGATACGCAGTATTTT. This codes for CASSATSGNTDTQYF.

This rearrangement joins TRBV9 to TRBJ2-7; a weak D match, TRBD1 (5 bases). Per germline, CDR1 SGDLS and CDR2 YYNGEE. Between the trimmed V and J ends, which lost 0 bases and 7 bases, there was a span of 14 bases. CDR3 length equals 14 residues. The DNA for the CDR3 is TGTGCCAGCAGCGTAGGGGGCGGCCCAAGGGAGCAGTACTTC. The encoded protein is CASSVGGGPREQYF.

This rearrangement joins TRBV28 to TRBJ1-2; weak D call: TRBD1 (6 bases). This CDR3 spans 13 amino acids. Trimming took off 6 bases at V and 7 bases at J, with 15 bases between the two ends. The germline gives CDR1 MDHEN, CDR2 SYDVKM. CDR3 amino acids: CASRKGGGSGYTF. The CDR3 nucleotides are TGTGCCAGCAGGAAGGGAGGGGGTAGTGGCTACACCTTC.

The V gene is TRBV19, the J gene TRBJ2-7; 10 bases match TRBD1. The V segment lost 4 bases and the J segment 3 bases; nucleotides outside the gene matches: 9. The germline gives CDR1 LNHDA, CDR2 SQIVND (reference sequence). CDR3 size: 16 residues. The CDR3 reads CASSTSGQGVYYEQYF. The CDR3 nucleotides read TGTGCCAGTAGTACTTCCGGACAGGGGGTATACTACGAGCAGTACTTC.

This clone appeared a single time. The chain uses TRBV4-2 and TRBJ1-2, with D hard to call. The CDR3 consists of 16 residues. Trimming shortened V by 0 bases and J by 0 bases, and 11 bases separated the two germline ends. Germline CDR1 and CDR2: LGHNA and YNFKEQ. The CDR3 bases are TGTGCCAGCAGCCAAGAAGAGACAAGAACTAACTATGGCTACACCTTC. It translates to CASSQEETRTNYGYTF.

V usage is TRBV5-1 and J usage is TRBJ2-5; D is possibly TRBD1 (6 bases). Trimming took off 4 bases at V and 5 bases at J, with 18 bases between the two ends. This CDR3 region has 15 residues. CDR1 is SGHRS and CDR2 is YFSETQ in the germline V gene. CDR3: CASSRTGHGRETQYF. The CDR3 nucleotides are TGCGCCAGCAGCCGTACGGGACACGGAAGGGAGACCCAGTACTTC.

The genes are TRBV19 and TRBJ1-1, with unresolved D. CDR3 length: 15 residues. V was shortened by 2 bases and J by 3 bases, with 13 bases between the two germline ends. The germline gives CDR1 LNHDA, CDR2 SQIVND (reference sequence). The CDR3 loop reads CASSIYDPEDTEAFF. As DNA, the CDR3 is TGTGCCAGTAGTATATATGACCCAGAGGACACTGAAGCTTTCTTT.

The genes are TRBV12-3 or TRBV12-4 and TRBJ2-1, with D unresolved. The CDR3 is 12 residues long. Between the trimmed V and J ends, which lost 4 bases and 4 bases, there was a span of 5 bases. In DNA, the CDR3 is TGTGCCAGCAGTTCAGGTTACAATGAGCAGTTCTTC. Translation: CASSSGYNEQFF.

The chain recombines TRBV7-9 with TRBJ1-4; D gene uncertain. Germline V gives CDR1 SEHNR, CDR2 FQNEAQ (reference sequence). The CDR3 totals 16 residues. V was cut by 1 base and J by 0 bases, with 9 bases left in between. The CDR3, as DNA: TGTGCCAGCAGCTTAGGGCGCCCTGCAACTAATGAAAAACTGTTTTTT. Its translation: CASSLGRPATNEKLFF.

The V and J genes are TRBV5-1 and TRBJ1-4; D remains unclear. This CDR3 is 14 amino acids long. CDR1 is SGHRS and CDR2 is YFSETQ in the germline V gene. V lost 7 bases and J lost 4, with 14 bases in between. CDR3 sequence (DNA): TGCGCCAGCGCACCCCAGGTGATTAATGAAAAACTGTTTTTT. It is translated as CASAPQVINEKLFF.

The V gene is TRBV12-3 or TRBV12-4, the J gene TRBJ1-1, with D perhaps matching TRBD1 (6 bases). V lost 7 bases and J lost 1, with 10 bases in between. The CDR3 has 13 amino acids. In DNA, the CDR3 is TGTGCCAGCACGCGGGACACGAACACTGAAGCTTTCTTT. As protein: CASTRDTNTEAFF.

This clone was recorded only once. The chain combines TRBV29-1 with TRBJ2-2, with 12 nucleotides matching TRBD1. Germline V gene data show CDR1 as SQVTM and CDR2 as ANQGSEA. V gave up 7 bases and J gave up 7 bases; unmatched junction bases: 16. The CDR3 extends over 17 amino acids. The CDR3: CSAESGGQGAPVGELFF. CDR3 DNA sequence: TGCAGCGCGGAGTCCGGGGGACAGGGGGCGCCCGTCGGGGAGCTGTTTTTT.

This clone was seen once. The genes are TRBV11-2 and TRBJ2-6; D may be TRBD1 (5 bases). This CDR3 spans 15 amino acids. Germline-derived CDR1 and CDR2 are SGHAT and FQNNGV. V lost 5 bases and J 0 bases, leaving 8 bases between the germline ends. As DNA, the CDR3 is TGTGCCAGCAGCCTGACAGCCTCTGGGGCCAACGTCCTGACTTTC. Protein sequence: CASSLTASGANVLTF.

The chain carries TRBV7-2 and TRBJ1-3; D call uncertain. Germline values: CDR1 SGHTA, CDR2 FQGNSA. The CDR3 covers 15 residues. V was clipped by 5 bases and J by 4 bases, with 15 bases between them. CDR3 sequence (DNA): TGTGCCAGCAGCCCCGTGGGAACCCCCGGAAACACCATATATTTT. Its translation: CASSPVGTPGNTIYF. Filled out from reference TRBV7-2 and TRBJ1-3, the complete variable domain reads GAGVSQSPSNKVTEKGKDVELRCDPISGHTALYWYRQSLGQGLEFLIYFQGNSAPDKSGLPSDRFSAERTGGSVSTLTIQRTQQEDSAVYLCASSPVGTPGNTIYFGEGSWLTVV.

This clone was found once. This chain joins TRBV18 and TRBJ2-5; D is possibly TRBD1 or TRBD2 (5 bases each). The CDR3 is made up of 13 amino acids. Looked up from germline, CDR1 is KGHSH and CDR2 is LQKENI. V lost 4 bases to trimming and J lost 5 bases, with 11 bases between them. The CDR3: CASSLERDETQYF. The CDR3 DNA is TGTGCCAGCTCACTTGAACGGGACGAGACCCAGTACTTC.

The rearrangement links TRBV4-3 to TRBJ1-2; 8 bases are a match to TRBD1. Germline V gene sequence: CDR1 LGHNA, CDR2 YSLEER. V was clipped by 0 bases and J by 4 bases; unmatched bases: 1. The CDR3 is made up of 14 amino acids. This CDR3 is CASSQDTGGYGYTF. The CDR3 nucleotides are TGCGCCAGCAGCCAAGATACAGGGGGCTATGGCTACACCTTC.

V is TRBV7-5 and J is TRBJ1-6. TRBV7-5 is reported as a pseudogene. This CDR3 comprises 16 residues. DNA of the CDR3: TGTGCCACAATGGGTTCTTTCGGCCGCTATAATTCACCCCTCCACTTT. Protein: CATMGSFGRYNSPLHF.

V and J are TRBV5-1 and TRBJ1-4, with 7 positions matching TRBD1. The CDR3 contains 14 residues. Germline loops: CDR1 SGHRS, CDR2 YFSETQ. Germline trimming cut 4 bases from V and 8 bases from J; bases unmatched to any gene: 8. The DNA of the CDR3 is TGCGCCAGCAGCATGACAGGGCTGAACGAAAAACTGTTTTTT. The encoded protein is CASSMTGLNEKLFF.

The V gene is TRBV11-3, the J gene TRBJ2-2; TRBD1 agrees at 7 bases. The J segment lost 0 bases and the V segment lost 4 bases, leaving 5 bases of the junction unmatched. Per the germline V gene, CDR1 is SGHNT and CDR2 is YENEEA. The CDR3 has 16 amino acids. CDR3 in amino acids: CASSSDRFANTGELFF. The CDR3 region has the DNA TGTGCCAGCAGCTCGGACAGGTTCGCGAACACCGGGGAGCTGTTTTTT.

This clone was detected only once. The V and J genes are TRBV20-1 and TRBJ1-1; D may be TRBD1 (5 bases). Per germline, CDR1 DFQATT and CDR2 SNEGSKA (reference sequence). This CDR3 region has 17 residues. V was shortened by 3 bases and J by 3 bases, with 23 bases between the two germline ends. The DNA of the CDR3 is TGCAGTGCTAGTGACCCCGGTGGGGGGGGATGGGACACTGAAGCTTTCTTT. Its protein is CSASDPGGGGWDTEAFF.

Only one count was recorded for this clone. V usage is TRBV27 and J usage is TRBJ2-2; maybe TRBD1 (5 bases). Trimming stripped 7 bases from V and 0 bases from J, with 15 bases between. The CDR3 runs to 16 residues. The germline V gene encodes CDR1 MNHEY and CDR2 SMNVEV (reference sequence). The CDR3 protein is CASTPGHIPNTGELFF. The CDR3 DNA reads TGTGCCAGCACTCCCGGACATATTCCGAACACCGGGGAGCTGTTTTTT.